This section outlines one T cell receptor beta chain sequence together with its context. This specimen comes from a study of OX40 agonist ivuxolimab in advanced cancers. Study-wide background: Patients in the trial were receiving intravenous ivuxolimab every 2 weeks, at doses of 0.01 to 10 mg/kg.

Using immunoSEQ multiplex PCR, the repertoire was profiled, and TCRdb retains in-frame clones only, with some absent. The sample shows tens of thousands of clones, approximately 90% of them seen only once. Peripheral blood came from all dose cohorts at three timepoints. There are 16 residues in the CDR3. The trim removed 4 bases at V and 5 bases at J, leaving 10 bases unmatched. The germline V gene encodes CDR1 MDHEN and CDR2 SYDVKM. V usage is TRBV28 and J usage is TRBJ2-5; 10 bases align to TRBD1. The sequenced sample was CD4+ or CD8+ T cells sorted from blood, obtained in a trial of the OX40 agonist ivuxolimab. The sequence was collected from an adult with an advanced solid tumor such as melanoma, head and neck, liver or kidney cancer. CDR3 coding DNA: TGTGCCAGCAGTTCCCCCGTGGACAGGGGGACGGAGACCCAGTACTTC. Amino acids: CASSSPVDRGTETQYF. Variable domain in full (rest from reference TRBV28 and TRBJ2-5): DVKVTQSSRYLVKRTGEKVFLECVQDMDHENMFWYRQDPGLGLRLIYFSYDVKMKEKGDIPEGYSVSREKKERFSLILESASTNQTSMYLCASSSPVDRGTETQYFGPGTRLLVL.